These 20 T cell receptor beta chains came from one sample sequenced in a study of blood T cell repertoires in COVID-19. The table came from immunoSEQ multiplex PCR; TCRdb's copy has only in-frame clones and leaves some out. In the table there are about 290,000 clones, nearly 90% of which are singletons. Sequencing was done on a sample of peripheral blood. The origin of the receptors is a woman aged 25 to 39 with COVID-19, enrolled during active disease.

V and J are TRBV13 and TRBJ2-3; D remains unclear. V gave up 3 bases and J gave up 3 bases, with 7 bases separating them. This CDR3 has 13 amino acids. Germline V gene data show CDR1 as PRHDT and CDR2 as FYEKMQ (reference sequence). CDR3 sequence: CASSFSATDTQYF. The CDR3 nucleotides read TGTGCCAGCAGCTTTTCAGCGACAGATACGCAGTATTTT.

The rearrangement uses TRBV19 and TRBJ2-7, with 9 nucleotides matching TRBD1. This CDR3 has 15 amino acids. CDR1 is LNHDA and CDR2 is SQIVND in the germline V gene (reference sequence). With V trimmed by 6 bases and J by 4 bases, 10 bases remained unmatched. CDR3 residues: CASSRKQGARYEQYF. For the CDR3, the DNA is TGTGCCAGTAGCCGTAAACAGGGGGCCCGTTACGAGCAGTACTTC.

This chain uses TRBV23-1 with TRBJ1-1; the match to TRBD1 covers 9 bases. Being an ORF, TRBV23-1 has a function that is uncertain. This CDR3 spans 14 amino acids. The junction had 6 bases not matched to a gene; V was cut back by 7 bases and J by 3 bases. CDR3 in amino acids: CASTRDREDTEAFF. In DNA, the CDR3 is TGCGCCAGCACCCGGGACAGGGAGGACACTGAAGCTTTCTTT.

V and J are TRBV7-6 and TRBJ2-7, with D possibly TRBD1 on 8 matching bases. Per germline, CDR1 SGHVS and CDR2 FNYEAQ. V shed 4 bases and J shed 4 bases, with 20 bases lying between them. This CDR3 has 16 amino acids. CDR3 in DNA: TGTGCCAGCAGCTCTCAACAGGGGGGGGAAAATTACGAGCAGTACTTC. Residues: CASSSQQGGENYEQYF.

This clone was observed a handful of times. The chain joins TRBV27 to TRBJ2-1; perhaps TRBD2 as D (5 bases). V gave up 4 bases and J gave up 7 bases, with 14 bases separating them. Germline V gene sequence: CDR1 MNHEY, CDR2 SMNVEV (reference sequence). The CDR3 is made up of 14 amino acids. As DNA, the CDR3 is TGTGCCAGCAGTTCTCTCCGGGGATTAAATGAGCAGTTCTTC. It specifies CASSSLRGLNEQFF.

The V gene is TRBV4-1, the J gene TRBJ2-2; TRBD1 might be the D (6 bases). V gave up 2 bases and J gave up 1 base, with 17 bases separating them. This CDR3 has 18 amino acids. Germline CDR1 reads MGHRA; CDR2 reads YSYEKL. The CDR3 DNA is TGCGCCAGCAGCCAAATTAGCGTCGGACAGATGAACACCGGGGAGCTGTTTTTT. Its translation: CASSQISVGQMNTGELFF.

The rearrangement uses TRBV7-2 and TRBJ2-7; 10 nucleotides match TRBD1. After removal of 5 bases from V and 2 bases from J, the junction contained 6 bases not matched to a gene. The CDR3 contains 15 residues. Germline lookup yields CDR1 SGHTA and CDR2 FQGNSA. CDR3: CASSPLGQGTYEQYF. The CDR3 DNA reads as TGTGCCAGCAGCCCCCTGGGACAGGGGACCTACGAGCAGTACTTC.

This clone was counted between two and nine times. The V and J genes are TRBV10-2 and TRBJ1-6, with TRBD1 matching over 10 bases. With 6 bases clipped from V and 7 bases from J, the junction kept 3 bases outside the gene matches. This CDR3 has 14 residues. The V gene's germline CDR1 is WSHSY and CDR2 SAAADI. CDR3 sequence reads: CASSRGQGNSPLHF. The DNA of the CDR3 is TGCGCCAGCAGCCGGGGACAGGGGAATTCACCCCTCCACTTT.

The chain has TRBV3-1 (or the pseudogene TRBV3-2) and TRBJ2-3; 7 bases map to TRBD2. The germline CDR1 and CDR2 sequences are LGHDT and YNNKEL (reference sequence). With V trimmed by 0 bases and J by 3 bases, 12 bases remained unmatched. This CDR3 has 18 amino acids. In nucleotides, the CDR3 is TGTGCCAGCAGCCAAGAAGTGGGTACGGGGGGTTGGACAGATACGCAGTATTTT. Its protein product is CASSQEVGTGGWTDTQYF.

The chain has TRBV5-1 and TRBJ1-1, with 9 bases fitting TRBD1. Germline values: CDR1 SGHRS, CDR2 YFSETQ. CDR3 length equals 14 residues. V trimming: 2 bases; J trimming: 5 bases; junction bases outside the gene matches: 4. The CDR3 region is CASSLRDRETEAFF. The DNA of the CDR3 is TGCGCCAGCAGCTTAAGGGACAGGGAAACTGAAGCTTTCTTT.

The chain joins TRBV7-2 to TRBJ2-2, with 9 bases lining up with TRBD1. The CDR3 extends over 15 amino acids. Germline loops: CDR1 SGHTA, CDR2 FQGNSA. V lost 4 bases, J lost 7 bases, and 7 bases stayed unmatched. CDR3: CASSSTQGAGGELFF. The CDR3 coding sequence is TGTGCCAGCAGCTCAACACAGGGGGCGGGCGGGGAGCTGTTTTTT.

This clone has a single count. This rearrangement joins TRBV19 to TRBJ1-2, with TRBD1 identical over 8 bases. The CDR3 extends over 17 amino acids. Looked up from germline, CDR1 is LNHDA and CDR2 is SQIVND (reference sequence). Losses at the gene ends were 3 bases for V and 2 bases for J; bases not matched to a gene: 11. CDR3 protein: CASSISPRAGGNYGYTF. In DNA form, the CDR3 reads TGTGCCAGTAGTATTAGCCCCCGGGCAGGGGGCAACTATGGCTACACCTTC.

The V and J genes are TRBV5-1 and TRBJ2-7; 8 bases are shared with TRBD1. The CDR3 has 14 residues. V lost 4 bases to trimming and J lost 3 bases; unmatched junction nucleotides: 6. Germline values: CDR1 SGHRS, CDR2 YFSETQ. The CDR3 here is CASSPQGAIYEQYF. CDR3 DNA: TGCGCCAGCAGCCCCCAGGGGGCAATCTACGAGCAGTACTTC.

The rearrangement links TRBV5-4 to TRBJ2-1; 12 bases match TRBD2. V lost 5 bases to trimming and J lost 5 bases; unmatched junction nucleotides: 5. The germline gives CDR1 SGHNT, CDR2 YYREEE (reference sequence). This CDR3 region has 15 residues. The CDR3 DNA reads as TGTGCCAGCAGGTGGCTAGCGGGGGGGGACAATGAGCAGTTCTTC. Residues: CASRWLAGGDNEQFF.

This clone was observed a few times. J is TRBJ2-3 and V is TRBV9; D is undetermined. Trimming cost V 8 bases and J 0 bases, with 10 bases left between them. Germline V gene sequence: CDR1 SGDLS, CDR2 YYNGEE. The CDR3 runs to 13 residues. The CDR3 is CARSRDSTDTQYF. CDR3 DNA sequence: TGTGCCAGGAGTCGAGATAGCACAGATACGCAGTATTTT. Full variable domain (missing parts from reference TRBV9 and TRBJ2-3): DSGVTQTPKHLITATGQRVTLRCSPRSGDLSVYWYQQSLDQGLQFLIQYYNGEERAKGNILERFSAQQFPDLHSELNLSSLELGDSALYFCARSRDSTDTQYFGPGTRLTVL.

The chain links TRBV5-6 to TRBJ2-7, with 8 positions matching TRBD2. The CDR3 runs to 14 residues. Germline CDR1 reads SGHDT; CDR2 reads YYEEEE. The J segment lost 4 bases and the V segment lost 6 bases, leaving 9 bases of the junction unmatched. For the CDR3, the DNA is TGTGCCAGCAACCCTCGGGGGGGAAGTTACGAGCAGTACTTC. Amino acids: CASNPRGGSYEQYF. The full variable domain, completed using reference TRBV5-6 and TRBJ2-7, is DAGVTQSPTHLIKTRGQQVTLRCSPKSGHDTVSWYQQALGQGPQFIFQYYEEEERQRGNFPDRFSGHQFPNYSSELNVNALLLGDSALYLCASNPRGGSYEQYFGPGTRLTVT.

About this clone: Other DNA sequences in this sample translate to the same CDR3. The chain recombines TRBV6-5 with TRBJ1-1; D is ambiguous. The CDR3 spans 14 residues. Germline-derived CDR1 and CDR2 are MNHEY and SVGAGI. The V end was cut by 3 bases, the J end by 0 bases, with 8 bases between. The CDR3, as DNA: TGTGCCAGCAGTTATCGAGGGATGAACACTGAAGCTTTCTTT. This sequence encodes CASSYRGMNTEAFF.

This clone showed up just once. The CDR3 reads CASSPTASGGGGQYF. In DNA form, the CDR3 reads TGTGCCAGCTCACCAACGGCTAGCGGGGGCGGTGGGCAGTACTTC. The chain employs TRBV18 and TRBJ2-7, with TRBD2 matching over 10 bases. Trimming took 2 bases from V and 9 from J; bases not matched to a gene: 10. This CDR3 spans 15 amino acids. Germline CDR1 is KGHSH and CDR2 is LQKENI.

This chain connects TRBV7-9 to TRBJ1-2; 7 nucleotides line up with TRBD1. Germline CDR1 SEHNR, CDR2 FQNEAQ (reference sequence). The V gene end was trimmed by 6 bases and the J gene end by 4 bases; junction bases not matched to a gene: 8. This CDR3 contains 14 residues. The CDR3 nucleotides are TGTGCCAGCAGTCGACAGGGCTGGAGCTATGGCTACACCTTC. Translating it yields CASSRQGWSYGYTF.

The chain links TRBV11-2 to TRBJ1-2; 7 bases agree with TRBD1. The CDR3 extends over 16 amino acids. The trim removed 0 bases at V and 5 bases at J, leaving 9 bases unmatched. Germline V gene lookup returns CDR1 SGHAT and CDR2 FQNNGV. In nucleotides, the CDR3 is TGTGCCAGCAGCTTAGAGGAGGGGGCATTGGCTTATGGCTACACCTTC. Its protein is CASSLEEGALAYGYTF.